This T cell receptor (beta chain) was identified in a study of shared clonotypes between healthy human individuals. Whole-study context: Each donor had three CD4 naive, three CD4 memory, two CD8 naive and one CD8 memory plate. General observations from the study: Genetic and exposure-history diversity was limited by the few donors.

On this clone: Its antigen is not identified.

Replicate PCRs from sorted subsets contained roughly 200 ng DNA, which is around 29,000 T cell genomes. Here immunoSEQ multiplex PCR was the method, and the copy in TCRdb shows in-frame clones only, minus some. The sample lists 600,000 to 750,000 clones, about 78% occurring once. Looked up from germline, CDR1 is MDHEN and CDR2 is SYDVKM. The V and J ends lost 8 bases and 4 bases respectively, with 27 bases between them. The CDR3 has 17 residues. The sequence came from a woman under 40 in good health. This chain links TRBV28 with TRBJ2-7; D is perhaps TRBD2 (6 bases). Sequencing was carried out using memory CD4+ T cells sorted from blood. Subset described: CD45RA-negative fraction. CDR3 loop: CASGGTTVKGTFYEQYF. The DNA of the CDR3 is TGTGCCAGCGGCGGGACGACAGTAAAAGGCACCTTTTACGAGCAGTACTTC.